This TCR beta chain originates from a study of beta chain features in type 1 diabetes. About the study: Examination covered some 110,000,000 sorted cells spanning all samples.

Trimming took off 5 bases at V and 3 bases at J, with 21 bases between the two ends. Per the germline V gene, CDR1 is PRHDT and CDR2 is FYEKMQ (reference sequence). The CDR3 loop spans 17 amino acids. Study findings and constraints: Moderately but significantly shorter TCRB CDR3s were found in Type 1 diabetes patients in all four CD4+ subsets. There were fewer insertions and more deletions at the VDJ junctions of type 1 diabetes patients.

Of the isolated RNA, all was reverse transcribed, and so the sequenced material was expressed TCRB transcripts. Assay used: immunoSEQ multiplex PCR; TCRdb lists only in-frame clones, some missing. This table holds 130,000 to 150,000 clones, 6.9% found once. A single heparinised draw of 95 to 150 mL on average was taken per donor. As regards this clone: Its antigen is unidentified.

The clonotype was recovered from a woman under 40 in good health. The chain recombines TRBV13 with TRBJ2-3, with D possibly matching TRBD2 (5 bases). The sequencing sample was made of central memory CD4+ T cells from blood. CDR3 amino acids: CASSLKKGSPLTDTQYF. Here the CDR3 DNA reads TGTGCCAGCAGCCTAAAGAAAGGGAGTCCTTTAACAGATACGCAGTATTTT. The full variable domain, its missing parts supplied by reference TRBV13 and TRBJ2-3, is AAGVIQSPRHLIKEKRETATLKCYPIPRHDTVYWYQQGPGQDPQFLISFYEKMQSDKGSIPDRFSAQQFSDYHSELNMSSLELGDSALYFCASSLKKGSPLTDTQYFGPGTRLTVL.